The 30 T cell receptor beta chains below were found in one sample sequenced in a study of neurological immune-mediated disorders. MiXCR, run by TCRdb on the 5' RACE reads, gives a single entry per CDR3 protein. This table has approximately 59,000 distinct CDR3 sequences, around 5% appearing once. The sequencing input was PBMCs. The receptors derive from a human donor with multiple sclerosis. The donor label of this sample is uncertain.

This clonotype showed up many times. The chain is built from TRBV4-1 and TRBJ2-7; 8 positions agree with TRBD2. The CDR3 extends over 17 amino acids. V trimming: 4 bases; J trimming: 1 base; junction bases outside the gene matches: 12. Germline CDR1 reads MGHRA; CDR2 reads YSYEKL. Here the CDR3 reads CASSPSGGGHFSYEQYF. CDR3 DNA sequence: TGCGCCAGCAGCCCTTCGGGGGGGGGACATTTTTCCTACGAGCAGTACTTC.

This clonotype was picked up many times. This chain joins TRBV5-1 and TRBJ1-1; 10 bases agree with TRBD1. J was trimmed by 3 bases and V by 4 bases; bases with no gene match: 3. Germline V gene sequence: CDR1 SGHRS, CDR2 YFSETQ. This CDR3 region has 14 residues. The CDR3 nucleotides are TGCGCCAGCAGCAAGGACAGGGGGTACACTGAAGCTTTCTTT. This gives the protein CASSKDRGYTEAFF.

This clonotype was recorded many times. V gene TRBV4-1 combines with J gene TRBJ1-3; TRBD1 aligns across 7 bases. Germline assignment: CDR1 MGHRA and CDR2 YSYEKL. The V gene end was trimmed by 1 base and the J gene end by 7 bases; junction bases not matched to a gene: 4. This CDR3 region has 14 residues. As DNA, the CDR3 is TGCGCCAGCAGCCAAGCACAGGGGAGGAACACCATATATTTT. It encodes CASSQAQGRNTIYF.

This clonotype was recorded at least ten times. CDR3 protein: CASRLMASGGANEQFF. For the CDR3, the DNA is TGTGCCAGCAGACTAATGGCTAGCGGGGGGGCCAATGAGCAGTTCTTC. The rearrangement links TRBV7-3 to TRBJ2-1, with 12 bases fitting TRBD2. The CDR3 has 16 amino acids. Per germline, CDR1 SGHTA and CDR2 FQGTGA. V dropped 6 bases and J dropped 6; count of bases not matched to a gene: 9.

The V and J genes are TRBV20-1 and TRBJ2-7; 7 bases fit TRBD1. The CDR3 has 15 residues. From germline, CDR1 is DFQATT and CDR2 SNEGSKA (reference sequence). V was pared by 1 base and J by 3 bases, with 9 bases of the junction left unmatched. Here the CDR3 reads CSARGRDSTYYEQYF. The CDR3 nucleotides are TGCAGTGCTAGAGGCCGGGACAGCACTTACTACGAGCAGTACTTC.

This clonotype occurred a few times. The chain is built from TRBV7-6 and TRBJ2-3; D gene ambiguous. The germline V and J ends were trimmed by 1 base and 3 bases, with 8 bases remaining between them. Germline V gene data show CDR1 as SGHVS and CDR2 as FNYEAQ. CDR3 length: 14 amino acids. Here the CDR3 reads CASSLGVATDTQYF. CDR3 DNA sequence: TGTGCCAGCAGCTTAGGGGTGGCGACAGATACGCAGTATTTT.

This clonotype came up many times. The CDR3 protein is CASSSTESRGGETQYF. The CDR3 DNA reads as TGCGCCAGCAGCTCTACCGAGTCGCGGGGGGGAGAGACCCAGTACTTC. The V call is TRBV5-1, the J call TRBJ2-5, with TRBD2 matching 9 bases. Trimming removed 3 bases from V and 4 bases from J; junction bases left unmatched: 10. The CDR3 is 16 residues long. Germline V gene sequence: CDR1 SGHRS, CDR2 YFSETQ. The whole variable domain, remainder taken from reference TRBV5-1 and TRBJ2-5, is KAGVTQTPRYLIKTRGQQVTLSCSPISGHRSVSWYQQTPGQGLQFLFEYFSETQRNKGNFPGRFSGRQFSNSRSEMNVSTLELGDSALYLCASSSTESRGGETQYFGPGTRLLVL.

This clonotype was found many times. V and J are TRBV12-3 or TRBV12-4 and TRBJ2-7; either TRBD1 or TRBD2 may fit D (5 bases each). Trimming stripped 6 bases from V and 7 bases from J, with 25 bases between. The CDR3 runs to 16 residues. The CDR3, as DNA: TGTGCCAGCAGATGGGGACCCAACCCTCTTATGAGGGAGCAGTACTTC. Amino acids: CASRWGPNPLMREQYF.

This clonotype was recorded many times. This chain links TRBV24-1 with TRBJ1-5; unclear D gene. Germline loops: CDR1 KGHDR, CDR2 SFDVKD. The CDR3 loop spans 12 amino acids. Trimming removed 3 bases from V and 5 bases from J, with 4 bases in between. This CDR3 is CATSDQHQPQHF. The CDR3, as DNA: TGTGCCACCAGTGATCAACATCAGCCCCAGCATTTT.

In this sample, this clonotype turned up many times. The CDR3 nucleotides read TGTGCCAGCAGCCAGACAGGGGCCTTGTTGGATACGCAGTATTTT. It codes for CASSQTGALLDTQYF. The chain couples TRBV6-5 to TRBJ2-3; 8 bases agree with TRBD1. Unmatched junction bases numbered 11, after V lost 6 bases and J lost 6 bases. Looked up from germline, CDR1 is MNHEY and CDR2 is SVGAGI. The CDR3 loop spans 15 amino acids.

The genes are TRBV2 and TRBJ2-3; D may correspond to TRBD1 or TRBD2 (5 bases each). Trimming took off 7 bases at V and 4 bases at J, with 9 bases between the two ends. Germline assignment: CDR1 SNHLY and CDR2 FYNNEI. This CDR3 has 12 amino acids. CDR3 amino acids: CASKGDPDTQYF. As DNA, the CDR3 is TGTGCCAGCAAAGGGGACCCAGATACGCAGTATTTT. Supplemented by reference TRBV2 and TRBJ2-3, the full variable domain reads EPEVTQTPSHQVTQMGQEVILRCVPISNHLYFYWYRQILGQKVEFLVSFYNNEISEKSEIFDDQFSVERPDGSNFTLKIRSTKLEDSAMYFCASKGDPDTQYFGPGTRLTVL.

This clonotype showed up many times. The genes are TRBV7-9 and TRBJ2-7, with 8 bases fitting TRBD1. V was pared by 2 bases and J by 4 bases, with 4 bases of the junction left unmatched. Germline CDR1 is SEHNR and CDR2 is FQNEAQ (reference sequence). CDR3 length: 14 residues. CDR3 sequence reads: CASSLSQGAYEQYF. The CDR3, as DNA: TGTGCCAGCAGCTTATCCCAGGGGGCTTACGAGCAGTACTTC.

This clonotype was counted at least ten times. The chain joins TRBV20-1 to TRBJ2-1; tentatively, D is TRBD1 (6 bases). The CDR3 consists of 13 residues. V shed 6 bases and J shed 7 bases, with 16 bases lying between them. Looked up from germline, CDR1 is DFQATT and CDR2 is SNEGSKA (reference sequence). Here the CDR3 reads CSASGDKRNEQFF. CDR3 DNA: TGCAGTGCCTCAGGGGACAAACGGAATGAGCAGTTCTTC.

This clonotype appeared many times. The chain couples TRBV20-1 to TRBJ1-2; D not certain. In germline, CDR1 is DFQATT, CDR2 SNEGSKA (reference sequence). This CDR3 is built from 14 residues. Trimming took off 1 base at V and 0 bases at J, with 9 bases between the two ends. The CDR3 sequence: CSARVGLANYGYTF. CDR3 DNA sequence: TGCAGTGCTAGAGTGGGCTTAGCTAACTATGGCTACACCTTC.

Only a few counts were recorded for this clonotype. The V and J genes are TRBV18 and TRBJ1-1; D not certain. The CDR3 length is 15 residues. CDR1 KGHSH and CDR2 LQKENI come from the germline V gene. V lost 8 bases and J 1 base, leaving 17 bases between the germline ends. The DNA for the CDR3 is TGTGCCAGCCGGATTACTTCTGCAGGGAACACTGAAGCTTTCTTT. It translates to CASRITSAGNTEAFF.

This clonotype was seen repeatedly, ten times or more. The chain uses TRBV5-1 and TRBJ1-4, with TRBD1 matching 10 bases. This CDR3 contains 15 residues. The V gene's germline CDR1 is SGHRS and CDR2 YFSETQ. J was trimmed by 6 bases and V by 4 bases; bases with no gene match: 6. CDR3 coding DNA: TGCGCCAGCAGCGTTGCCGGGACAGGGGATGAAAAACTGTTTTTT. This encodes CASSVAGTGDEKLFF.

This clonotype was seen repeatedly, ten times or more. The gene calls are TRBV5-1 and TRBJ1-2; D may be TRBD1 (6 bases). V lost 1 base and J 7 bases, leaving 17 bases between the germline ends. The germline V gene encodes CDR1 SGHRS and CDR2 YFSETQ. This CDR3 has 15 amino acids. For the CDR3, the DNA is TGCGCCAGCAGCTTGAGGTGGGGACAAGAGGGTGGCTACACCTTC. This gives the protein CASSLRWGQEGGYTF.

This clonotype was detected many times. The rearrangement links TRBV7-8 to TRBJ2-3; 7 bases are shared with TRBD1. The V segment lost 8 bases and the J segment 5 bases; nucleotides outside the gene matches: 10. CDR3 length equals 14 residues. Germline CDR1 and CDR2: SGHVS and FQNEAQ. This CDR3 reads CASLGRGGKDTQYF. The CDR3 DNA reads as TGTGCCAGCTTGGGGAGAGGGGGCAAAGATACGCAGTATTTT.

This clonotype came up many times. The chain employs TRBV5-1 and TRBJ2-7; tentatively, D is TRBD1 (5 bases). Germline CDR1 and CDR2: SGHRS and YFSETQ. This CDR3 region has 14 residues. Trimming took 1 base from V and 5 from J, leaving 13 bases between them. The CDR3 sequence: CASSLIQGDHEQYF. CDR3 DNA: TGCGCCAGCAGCTTGATTCAGGGCGACCACGAGCAGTACTTC.

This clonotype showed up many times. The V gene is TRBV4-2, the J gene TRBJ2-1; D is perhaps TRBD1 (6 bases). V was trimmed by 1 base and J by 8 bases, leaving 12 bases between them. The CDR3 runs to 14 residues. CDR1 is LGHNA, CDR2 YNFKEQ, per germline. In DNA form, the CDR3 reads TGTGCCAGCAGCCAAGTGCGGCCAGGGGATGAGCAGTTCTTC. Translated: CASSQVRPGDEQFF.

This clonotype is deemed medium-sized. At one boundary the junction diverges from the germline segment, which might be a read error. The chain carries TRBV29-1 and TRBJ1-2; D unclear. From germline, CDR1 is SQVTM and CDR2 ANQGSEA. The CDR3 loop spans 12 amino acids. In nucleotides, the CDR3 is TGCAGCGTGGAAGACCGACCCTTGGGCTACACCTTC. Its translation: CSVEDRPLGYTF. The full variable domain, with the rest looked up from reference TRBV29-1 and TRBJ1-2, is SAVISQKPSRDICQRGTSLTIQCQVDSQVTMMFWYRQQPGQSLTLIATANQGSEATYESGFVIDKFPISRPNLTFSTLTVSNMSPEDSSIYLCSVEDRPLGYTFGSGTRLTVV.

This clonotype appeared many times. The CDR3 spells CASSLLPGEQPQHF. CDR3 DNA: TGCGCCAGCAGCTTGTTGCCCGGGGAACAGCCCCAGCATTTT. The chain couples TRBV5-1 to TRBJ1-5; no clear D gene. V shed 1 base and J shed 7 bases, with 12 bases lying between them. Germline loops: CDR1 SGHRS, CDR2 YFSETQ. The CDR3 is 14 residues long.

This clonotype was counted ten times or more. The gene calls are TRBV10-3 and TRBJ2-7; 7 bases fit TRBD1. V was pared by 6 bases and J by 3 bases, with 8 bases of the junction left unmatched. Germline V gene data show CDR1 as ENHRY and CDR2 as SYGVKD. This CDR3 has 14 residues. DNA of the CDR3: TGTGCCATCAGGAGGGAGACAGGGATCTACGAGCAGTACTTC. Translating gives CAIRRETGIYEQYF.

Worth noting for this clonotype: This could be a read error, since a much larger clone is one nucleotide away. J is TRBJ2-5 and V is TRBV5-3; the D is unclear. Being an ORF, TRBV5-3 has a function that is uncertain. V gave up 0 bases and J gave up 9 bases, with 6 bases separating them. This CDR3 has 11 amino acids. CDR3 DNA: TGTGCCAGAAGCTTGGAGCAGGCCCAGTACTTC. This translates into CARSLEQAQYF.

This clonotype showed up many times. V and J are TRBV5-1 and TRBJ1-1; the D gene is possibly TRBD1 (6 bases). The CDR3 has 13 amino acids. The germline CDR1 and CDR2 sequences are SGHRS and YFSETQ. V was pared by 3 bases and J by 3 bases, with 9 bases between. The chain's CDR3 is CASSSQGYTEAFF. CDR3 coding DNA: TGCGCCAGCAGCTCTCAGGGGTACACTGAAGCTTTCTTT.

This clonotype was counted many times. CDR3 sequence (DNA): TGCAGTGCCCATAGCGGGGGGGGATCCTACAATGAGCAGTTCTTC. This codes for CSAHSGGGSYNEQFF. This chain connects TRBV20-1 to TRBJ2-1; 11 nucleotides match TRBD2. Germline loops: CDR1 DFQATT, CDR2 SNEGSKA (reference sequence). This CDR3 has 15 residues. J gave up 1 base and V 6 bases, and 5 bases lay outside the gene matches.

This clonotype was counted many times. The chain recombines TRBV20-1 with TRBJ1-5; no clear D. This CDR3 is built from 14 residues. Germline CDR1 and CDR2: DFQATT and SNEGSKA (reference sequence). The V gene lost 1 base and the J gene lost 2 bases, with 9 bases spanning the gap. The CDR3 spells CSARGPFRNQPQHF. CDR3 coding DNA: TGCAGTGCTAGAGGCCCGTTCCGCAATCAGCCCCAGCATTTT.

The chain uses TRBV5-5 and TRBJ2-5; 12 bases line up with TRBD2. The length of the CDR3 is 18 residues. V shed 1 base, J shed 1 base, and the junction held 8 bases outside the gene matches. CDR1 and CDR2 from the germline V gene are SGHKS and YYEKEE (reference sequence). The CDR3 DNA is TGTGCCAGCAGCTTGTTTCTAGCGGGGGGGGGGACCCAAGAGACCCAGTACTTC. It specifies CASSLFLAGGGTQETQYF.

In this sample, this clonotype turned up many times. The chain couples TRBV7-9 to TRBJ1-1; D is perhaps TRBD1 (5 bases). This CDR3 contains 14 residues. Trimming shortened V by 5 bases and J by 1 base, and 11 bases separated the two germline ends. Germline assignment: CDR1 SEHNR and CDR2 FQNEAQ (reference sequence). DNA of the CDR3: TGTGCCAGCAGCCAGGAGGGGAGGAACACTGAAGCTTTCTTT. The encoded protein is CASSQEGRNTEAFF.

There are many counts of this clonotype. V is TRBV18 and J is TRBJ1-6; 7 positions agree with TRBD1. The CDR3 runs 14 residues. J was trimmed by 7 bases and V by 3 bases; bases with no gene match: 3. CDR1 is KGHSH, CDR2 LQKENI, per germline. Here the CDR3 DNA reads TGTGCCAGCTCACCCGGACAGGTCAATTCACCCCTCCACTTT. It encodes CASSPGQVNSPLHF.